This is a list of T cell receptor beta chains from one sample in a study of cytomegalovirus exposure and HLA in healthy donors. Sequenced by immunoSEQ multiplex PCR; TCRdb stores in-frame clones only, minus some. The repertoire consists of approximately 190,000 clones, with about 80% occurring once and the leading ten covering about 2.6%. The specimen sequenced was PBMCs. The receptors stem from a woman between 50 and 59 years old in good health and CMV-seropositive. Both conserved end residues are part of each CDR3. D genes are given only for firm matches. Only part of the rows carry a size: once, few, many, or a class if the clone is expanded.

j_call,clone_size,d_call,v_call,cdr3_nt,cdr3_aa
TRBJ2-2,.,TRBD1,TRBV19,TGTGCCAGTAGCCAGACAGGGGGGAACACCGGGGAGCTGTTTTTT,CASSQTGGNTGELFF
TRBJ2-1,.,.,TRBV11-2,TGTGCCAGCAGCTTATCCGCAGACTACAATGAGCAGTTCTTC,CASSLSADYNEQFF
TRBJ2-1,.,TRBD2,TRBV4-1,TGTGCCAGCAGGCAACAGCTAGCGGGGGATCACAATGAGCAGTTCTTC,CASRQQLAGDHNEQFF
TRBJ1-2,.,TRBD1,TRBV5-1,TGCGCCAGCAGCACGACAGGGTACAATGGCTACACCTTC,CASSTTGYNGYTF
TRBJ1-1,once,.,TRBV6-5,TGTGCCAGCAGGATGGACAGTTTGAACACTGAAGCTTTCTTT,CASRMDSLNTEAFF
TRBJ1-1,.,.,TRBV11-3,TGTGCCAGCAGCTTAACAGGTATCGAGAACACTGAAGCTTTCTTT,CASSLTGIENTEAFF
TRBJ2-4,.,.,TRBV19,TGTGCCAGTACTGAGTTAGCCAAAAACATTCAGTACTTC,CASTELAKNIQYF
TRBJ1-2,.,.,TRBV30,TGTGCCTGGAGTGGACAGACGACAGTTCCTAACTATGGCTACACCTTC,CAWSGQTTVPNYGYTF
TRBJ2-3,.,.,TRBV7-3,TGTGCCAGCAGCTACGGGACTGCAGATACGCAGTATTTT,CASSYGTADTQYF
TRBJ1-5,.,TRBD1,TRBV5-1,TGCGCCAGCAGTCGAGGGACAGGGGACAATCAGCCCCAGCATTTT,CASSRGTGDNQPQHF
TRBJ2-1,.,TRBD1,TRBV29-1,TGCAGCGTACCCGCAGGGGGTGGTGAGCAGTTCTTC,CSVPAGGGEQFF
TRBJ2-7,.,.,TRBV19,TGTGCCAGTAGTGACACCTACTACGAGCAGTACTTC,CASSDTYYEQYF
TRBJ1-2,.,TRBD1,TRBV2,TGTGCCAGCGGGACAGGGGCAAGGGGCTACACCTTC,CASGTGARGYTF
TRBJ2-1,.,TRBD1,TRBV19,TGTGCCAGTAGTAGCACAGGGGGCAATGAGCAGTTCTTC,CASSSTGGNEQFF
TRBJ2-7,.,TRBD2,TRBV27,TGTGCCAGCAGCGTACCTCCGGGACTAGCGGGGTCCTACGAGCAGTACTTC,CASSVPPGLAGSYEQYF
TRBJ2-7,.,.,TRBV28,TGTGCCAGCAGGGGAGGACAGGTCAGCTCCTACGAGCAGTACTTC,CASRGGQVSSYEQYF
TRBJ2-7,.,.,TRBV6-5,TGTGCCAGCAGTTTGATCCGAGAAAGTCTTTTCGAGCAGTACTTC,CASSLIRESLFEQYF
TRBJ2-1,.,TRBD2,TRBV7-2,TGTGCCAGCAGCTTGTCTAGCGGGGGGGGAGGGAATGAGCAGTTCTTC,CASSLSSGGGGNEQFF
TRBJ1-4,.,TRBD1,TRBV28,TGTGCCAGCAGTACAGGGGTGAGAAATGAAAAACTGTTTTTT,CASSTGVRNEKLFF
TRBJ2-7,.,.,TRBV28,TGTGCCAGCAGATCCTTTGAGACAGGAGTGTACGAGCAGTACTTC,CASRSFETGVYEQYF
TRBJ2-1,.,TRBD2,TRBV7-3,TGTGCCAGCAGCTTAACGATCACTAGCGGAGCCTACAATGAGCAGTTCTTC,CASSLTITSGAYNEQFF
TRBJ1-2,.,TRBD1,TRBV27,TGTGCCAGCAGGATCCTCATACAGGGGAACTATGGCTACACCTTC,CASRILIQGNYGYTF
TRBJ1-4,.,.,TRBV21-1,TGTGCCAGCAGCAAAGTTCGTAGGGACAGGGGGAAACTGTTTTTT,CASSKVRRDRGKLFF
TRBJ1-5,.,TRBD1,TRBV19,TGTGCCAGTAGTGGGGACAGGGGCCCCTTTCAGCCCCAGCATTTT,CASSGDRGPFQPQHF
TRBJ2-5,few,.,TRBV13,TGTGCCAGCAGCTTAGAGGCAGGAAGGGGAGAGACCCAGTACTTC,CASSLEAGRGETQYF
TRBJ1-1,few,.,TRBV6-6,TGTGCCAGCAGCCGACAGGAGGCTTTCTTT,CASSRQEAFF
TRBJ1-4,.,.,TRBV6-5,TGTGCCAGCAGTTACAATATTCCCTCAACTAATGAAAAACTGTTTTTT,CASSYNIPSTNEKLFF
TRBJ1-2,.,.,TRBV27,TGTGCCAGCAGTTTACTCGCGGGAAGCTATGGCTACACCTTC,CASSLLAGSYGYTF
TRBJ1-4,.,.,TRBV6-5,TGTGCCAGCAGTTACGAGTCGGCAGGGTCTGAAAAACTGTTTTTT,CASSYESAGSEKLFF
TRBJ2-5,.,.,TRBV6-1,TGTGCCAGCAGTGAGGTGTCGGGGTCAGAGACCCAGTACTTC,CASSEVSGSETQYF
TRBJ2-5,once,TRBD2,TRBV5-4,TGTGCCAGCAGCTTGGCGCTAGCGGGGGGACAAGAGACCCAGTACTTC,CASSLALAGGQETQYF
TRBJ2-3,.,.,TRBV29-1,TGCAGCGTCCGGAAGGGGACAGATACGCAGTATTTT,CSVRKGTDTQYF
TRBJ2-5,.,TRBD1,TRBV6-6,TGTGCCAGCAGTCCCTCGGACAGGAGGCAAGAGACCCAGTACTTC,CASSPSDRRQETQYF
TRBJ2-6,.,.,TRBV5-1,TGCGCCAGCAGCTTAGGAGGGGATCTCGGGTCTGGGGCCAACGTCCTGACTTTC,CASSLGGDLGSGANVLTF
TRBJ2-7,.,.,TRBV10-3,TGTGCCAGCAGTACAGGTAGCTCCTACGAGCAGTACTTC,CASSTGSSYEQYF
TRBJ2-5,once,.,TRBV6-1,TGTGCCAGCAGAATCGGGACAACAGAGACCCAGTACTTC,CASRIGTTETQYF
TRBJ1-1,.,TRBD1,TRBV7-2,TGTGCCAGCAGCCCCCGGACAGGGAAGGTAACTGAAGCTTTCTTT,CASSPRTGKVTEAFF
TRBJ1-2,.,TRBD1,TRBV29-1,TGCAGCGTTCCTGACAGGGGCATCAACTATGGCTACACCTTC,CSVPDRGINYGYTF
TRBJ1-1,.,.,TRBV2,TGTGCCAGCAGCCTCAAACAGGGAGTGTGGACTGAAGCTTTCTTT,CASSLKQGVWTEAFF
TRBJ2-7,.,.,TRBV18,TGTGCCAGCTCACCGGGGACTGGGGTCTACGAGCAGTACTTC,CASSPGTGVYEQYF
TRBJ2-3,few,.,TRBV7-2,TGTGCCAGCAGCCCGGGACTGAACACAGATACGCAGTATTTT,CASSPGLNTDTQYF
TRBJ2-7,.,TRBD1,TRBV10-3,TGTGCCTCGAAAAGACAGGGAAACGACTACGAGCAGTACTTC,CASKRQGNDYEQYF
TRBJ2-1,.,.,TRBV4-2,TGTGCCAGCAGCCAAGATCCGGGGGGCCTGAGTAATGAGCAGTTCTTC,CASSQDPGGLSNEQFF